Below are 12 T cell receptor beta chains sequenced from a single sample in a study of shared clonotypes between healthy human individuals. The method was immunoSEQ multiplex PCR; TCRdb's version includes in-frame clones alone and lacks a portion of them. The sample includes approximately 350,000 clones, about 74% of them seen just once. The material sequenced was memory CD4+ T cells sorted from blood. Subset in this sample: CD45RA-negative fraction. The receptor set was obtained from a man aged 25 to 45 in good health.

The DNA for the CDR3 is TGTGCCAGCAGCCCACTTAGAGGAACGAACACTGAAGCTTTCTTT. Encoded protein: CASSPLRGTNTEAFF. V usage is TRBV28 and J usage is TRBJ1-1; D is uncertain. Deletions cut 6 bases from V and 1 base from J, with 15 bases between. CDR1 is MDHEN, CDR2 SYDVKM, per germline. The CDR3 runs 15 residues.

The chain carries TRBV27 and TRBJ2-1; D uncertain. The CDR3 totals 14 residues. V was clipped by 4 bases and J by 1 base, with 8 bases between them. CDR1 and CDR2 (germline): MNHEY, SMNVEV (reference sequence). CDR3 amino acids: CASSWLTSYNEQFF. DNA of the CDR3: TGTGCCAGCAGTTGGTTGACTTCCTACAATGAGCAGTTCTTC.

The rearrangement links TRBV7-6 to TRBJ2-5; D unresolved. This CDR3 is built from 14 residues. The germline V gene encodes CDR1 SGHVS and CDR2 FNYEAQ. V lost 3 bases, J lost 2 bases, and 10 bases lay in between. Here the CDR3 DNA reads TGTGCCAGCAGCTTGAAAGCTGGTCAAGAGACCCAGTACTTC. Translated: CASSLKAGQETQYF.

The CDR3 nucleotides are TGCGCCAGCAGCTTGGGCTTGGGCTACGAGCAGTACTTC. It translates to CASSLGLGYEQYF. The V call is TRBV5-1, the J call TRBJ2-7, with D unresolved. The CDR3 length is 13 residues. V lost 0 bases, J lost 3 bases, and 7 bases lay in between. Germline CDR1 is SGHRS and CDR2 is YFSETQ.

The chain employs TRBV19 and TRBJ2-2, with TRBD2 matching over 7 bases. The CDR3 spans 16 residues. J lost 4 bases, V lost 2 bases, and 7 bases had no gene match. The germline V gene has CDR1 LNHDA and CDR2 SQIVND (reference sequence). CDR3 DNA sequence: TGTGCCAGTAGTATATTAGGCGGGAGTACCACCGGGGAGCTGTTTTTT. Translation: CASSILGGSTTGELFF.

This clone was seen ten or more times. In the same sample, other DNA sequences code for this CDR3. The genes are TRBV5-1 and TRBJ2-3; 7 nucleotides agree with TRBD2. This CDR3 comprises 16 residues. The junction had 5 bases not matched to a gene; V was cut back by 0 bases and J by 1 base. Germline V lookup: CDR1 SGHRS, CDR2 YFSETQ. The CDR3 coding sequence is TGCGCCAGCAGCTTGGGCGGGCTAGCGGGCACAGATACGCAGTATTTT. Protein product: CASSLGGLAGTDTQYF.

CDR3 nucleotides: TGTGCCAGCAGCTGGGCGCCCGGGACTAGTAGGACCTACGAGCAGTACTTC. Translated: CASSWAPGTSRTYEQYF. This chain connects TRBV5-5 to TRBJ2-7, with 8 bases aligning to TRBD2. The V segment lost 3 bases and the J segment 2 bases; nucleotides outside the gene matches: 13. CDR1 is SGHKS, CDR2 YYEKEE, per germline (reference sequence). This CDR3 is built from 17 residues.

The gene calls are TRBV10-3 and TRBJ2-2, with TRBD2 matching over 7 bases. Trimming removed 4 bases from V and 2 bases from J; junction bases left unmatched: 4. Germline V gene sequence: CDR1 ENHRY, CDR2 SYGVKD. This CDR3 region has 15 residues. The DNA for the CDR3 is TGTGCCATCAGTGTAGCGGGCCCCAACACCGGGGAGCTGTTTTTT. It codes for CAISVAGPNTGELFF.

V usage is TRBV28 and J usage is TRBJ2-7; 8 bases are a match to TRBD1. The CDR3 is made up of 14 amino acids. Germline lookup yields CDR1 MDHEN and CDR2 SYDVKM. With V trimmed by 5 bases and J by 11 bases, 14 bases remained unmatched. The CDR3 region is CASSPSIKTGVKYF. Here the CDR3 DNA reads TGTGCCAGCAGTCCCTCCATAAAGACAGGGGTTAAGTACTTC.

This clone has only a few counts. Other DNA sequences in this specimen translate into the identical CDR3. The chain joins TRBV2 to TRBJ1-1; D unclear. CDR3 length: 12 amino acids. Germline CDR1 SNHLY, CDR2 FYNNEI. V lost 3 bases, J lost 5 bases, and 7 bases lay in between. DNA for the CDR3: TGTGCCAGCAGTGACCTAGGGACTGAAGCTTTCTTT. Its translation is CASSDLGTEAFF.

V gene TRBV7-6 combines with J gene TRBJ2-3; possible D gene TRBD2, 6 bases. V lost 5 bases to trimming and J lost 9 bases, with 27 bases between them. Germline loops: CDR1 SGHVS, CDR2 FNYEAQ. CDR3 length: 17 residues. CDR3 DNA sequence: TGTGCCAGCAGCCACGATTTGGCGGGGACGGTCCAAACGACGCAGTATTTT. Amino acid sequence: CASSHDLAGTVQTTQYF.

The gene calls are TRBV9 and TRBJ2-1; D uncertain. The V gene lost 0 bases and the J gene lost 5 bases, with 6 bases spanning the gap. Per germline, CDR1 SGDLS and CDR2 YYNGEE. CDR3 length equals 13 residues. CDR3 loop: CASSVESHNEQFF. The CDR3 region has the DNA TGTGCCAGCAGCGTAGAATCGCACAATGAGCAGTTCTTC.